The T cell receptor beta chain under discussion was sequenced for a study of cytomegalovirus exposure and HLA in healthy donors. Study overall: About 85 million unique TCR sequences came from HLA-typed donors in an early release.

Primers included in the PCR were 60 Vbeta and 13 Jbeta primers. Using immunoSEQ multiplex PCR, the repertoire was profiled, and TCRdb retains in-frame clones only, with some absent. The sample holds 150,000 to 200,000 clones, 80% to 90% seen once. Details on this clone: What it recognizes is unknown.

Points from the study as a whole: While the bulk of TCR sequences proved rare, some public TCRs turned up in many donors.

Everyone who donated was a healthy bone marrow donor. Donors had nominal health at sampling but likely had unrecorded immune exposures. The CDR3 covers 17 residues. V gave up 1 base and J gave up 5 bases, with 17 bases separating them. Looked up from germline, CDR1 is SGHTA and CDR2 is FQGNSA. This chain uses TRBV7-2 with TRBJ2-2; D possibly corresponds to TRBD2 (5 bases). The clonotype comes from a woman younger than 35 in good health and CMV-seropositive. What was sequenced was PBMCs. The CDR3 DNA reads TGTGCCAGCAGCTTAGATGGGTTGAGGGCGAGAACCGGGGAGCTGTTTTTT. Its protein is CASSLDGLRARTGELFF.